Below, 9 T cell receptor beta chains from the same sample are listed, as sequenced in a study of cytotoxic CD8 clonotypes in ibrutinib-treated CLL. Sequencing used immunoSEQ multiplex PCR; TCRdb keeps in-frame clones, though not all of them. Of tens of thousands of clones detected, roughly 49% appear once; the ten largest clones hold 24%. The source was PBMCs, collected at disease progression, from a patient treated with ibrutinib. The receptors were sampled from a human donor with chronic lymphocytic leukemia.

This chain uses TRBV5-1 with TRBJ1-2, with TRBD1 matching 7 bases. This CDR3 is 14 amino acids long. V trimming: 2 bases; J trimming: 1 base; junction bases outside the gene matches: 2. The germline V gene encodes CDR1 SGHRS and CDR2 YFSETQ. The CDR3 DNA follows: TGCGCCAGCAGCTTAGGGACAGTTAACTATGGCTACACCTTC. Translation: CASSLGTVNYGYTF.

V and J are TRBV5-1 and TRBJ2-7; D tentatively reads TRBD1 or TRBD2 (6 bases each). The V end was cut by 4 bases, the J end by 2 bases, with 10 bases between. This CDR3 region has 13 residues. Germline-derived CDR1 and CDR2 are SGHRS and YFSETQ. The CDR3 DNA is TGCGCCAGCAGCCCGGGGGCGACCTACGAGCAGTACTTC. It specifies CASSPGATYEQYF.

The chain recombines TRBV7-9 with TRBJ2-2, with TRBD1 as a possible D gene (6 bases). The germline gives CDR1 SEHNR, CDR2 FQNEAQ (reference sequence). V lost 2 bases and J 5 bases, leaving 15 bases between the germline ends. The CDR3 is 16 residues long. The CDR3 spells CASSLRGGRETGELFF. DNA for the CDR3: TGTGCCAGCAGCTTACGAGGGGGAAGAGAAACCGGGGAGCTGTTTTTT.

The V and J genes are TRBV21-1 and TRBJ2-1; the table's TRBD2 call for D was not verified on the DNA. TRBV21-1 is assigned pseudogene status. This CDR3 is 17 amino acids long. In DNA form, the CDR3 reads TGTGCCAGCAGTATAAGCAAACCGGGACTAGCGGTAAATGAGCAGTTCTTC. Residues: CASSISKPGLAVNEQFF.

The chain is built from TRBV19 and TRBJ1-2; the D is unclear. The V gene's germline CDR1 is LNHDA and CDR2 SQIVND (reference sequence). The CDR3 totals 12 residues. The V gene lost 3 bases and the J gene lost 8 bases, with 10 bases spanning the gap. The CDR3 DNA reads TGTGCCAGTAGTATCGAAGTGGGCGGCTACACCTTC. Residues: CASSIEVGGYTF.

This clone was counted a single time. This chain joins TRBV28 and TRBJ1-5, with D unclear. In germline, CDR1 is MDHEN, CDR2 SYDVKM. The CDR3 loop spans 16 amino acids. V shed 2 bases and J shed 0 bases, with 11 bases lying between them. The CDR3 DNA reads TGTGCCAGCAGTTTAGGTTCAGGCAGTAGCAATCAGCCCCAGCATTTT. This encodes CASSLGSGSSNQPQHF.

The genes are TRBV6-1 and TRBJ2-7, with 9 bases fitting TRBD2. The CDR3 has 14 amino acids. Germline-derived CDR1 and CDR2 are MNHNS and SASEGT. The trim removed 4 bases at V and 4 bases at J, leaving 5 bases unmatched. The CDR3 bases are TGTGCCAGCAGTGTTACAGCGGGGGGATACGAGCAGTACTTC. It is translated as CASSVTAGGYEQYF.

There are a few counts of this clone. CDR3 loop: CASSPGVGQPQHF. CDR3 DNA sequence: TGTGCCAGCAGTCCCGGCGTAGGTCAGCCCCAGCATTTT. This chain connects TRBV7-2 to TRBJ1-5, with D unresolved. Trimming shortened V by 6 bases and J by 6 bases, and 12 bases separated the two germline ends. This CDR3 region has 13 residues. CDR1 and CDR2 from the germline V gene are SGHTA and FQGNSA. The entire variable domain, with the rest obtained from reference TRBV7-2 and TRBJ1-5, is as follows: GAGVSQSPSNKVTEKGKDVELRCDPISGHTALYWYRQSLGQGLEFLIYFQGNSAPDKSGLPSDRFSAERTGGSVSTLTIQRTQQEDSAVYLCASSPGVGQPQHFGDGTRLSIL.

The rearrangement uses TRBV4-3 and TRBJ2-1; 9 bases fit TRBD1. This CDR3 has 16 amino acids. Germline values: CDR1 LGHNA, CDR2 YSLEER. V was clipped by 0 bases and J by 8 bases; unmatched bases: 8. The CDR3, as DNA: TGCGCCAGCAGCCAAGATACGGTACAGGGGGCCTATGAGCAGTTCTTC. This encodes CASSQDTVQGAYEQFF.